This T cell receptor beta chain was observed in a study of cytomegalovirus exposure and HLA in healthy donors. Study as a whole: The 120 validation repertoires used the same platform as the roughly 670 first-cohort repertoires (as reported by a later analysis). The study's findings and limits: Researchers counted around 150 TCR beta chains as cytomegalovirus-associated.

For this clone: The target antigen is unknown.

These donors were members of the approximately 110-subject validation cohort, a group separate from the roughly 700-subject first cohort. Method: immunoSEQ multiplex PCR; TCRdb's copy keeps in-frame clones and lacks some. The data hold about 360,000 clones, with about nine tenths observed a single time. V shed 0 bases, J shed 2 bases, and the junction held 3 bases outside the gene matches. This CDR3 is built from 16 residues. Germline CDR1 GTSNPN, CDR2 SVGIG (reference sequence). The source of this sequence is a woman aged 18-30 years in good health and CMV-seronegative. The sequenced material came from PBMCs. V usage is TRBV30 and J usage is TRBJ2-7, with TRBD2 matching over 14 bases. The CDR3 coding sequence is TGTGCCTGGAGTGTGGGACTAGCGGGGGCAGCCTACGAGCAGTACTTC. It encodes CAWSVGLAGAAYEQYF.